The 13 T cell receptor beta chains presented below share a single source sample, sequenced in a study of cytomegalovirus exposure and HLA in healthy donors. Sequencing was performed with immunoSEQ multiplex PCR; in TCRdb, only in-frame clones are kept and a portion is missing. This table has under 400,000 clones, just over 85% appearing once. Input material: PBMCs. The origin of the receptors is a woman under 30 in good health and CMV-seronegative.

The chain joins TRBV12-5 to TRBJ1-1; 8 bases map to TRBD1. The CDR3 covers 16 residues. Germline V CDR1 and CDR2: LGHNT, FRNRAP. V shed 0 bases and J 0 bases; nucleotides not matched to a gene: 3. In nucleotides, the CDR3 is TGTGCTAGTGGTTTGGTACAGGGGGATATGAACACTGAAGCTTTCTTT. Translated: CASGLVQGDMNTEAFF. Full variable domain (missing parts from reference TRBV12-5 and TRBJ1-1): DARVTQTPRHKVTEMGQEVTMRCQPILGHNTVFWYRQTMMQGLELLAYFRNRAPLDDSGMPKDRFSAEMPDATLATLKIQPSEPRDSAVYFCASGLVQGDMNTEAFFGQGTRLTVV.

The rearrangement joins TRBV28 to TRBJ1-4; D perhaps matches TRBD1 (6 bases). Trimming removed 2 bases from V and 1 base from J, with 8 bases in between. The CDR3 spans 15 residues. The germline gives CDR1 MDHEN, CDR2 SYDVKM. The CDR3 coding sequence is TGTGCCAGCAGTTTAGGGGGCGTAACTAATGAAAAACTGTTTTTT. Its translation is CASSLGGVTNEKLFF. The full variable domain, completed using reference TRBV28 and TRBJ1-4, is DVKVTQSSRYLVKRTGEKVFLECVQDMDHENMFWYRQDPGLGLRLIYFSYDVKMKEKGDIPEGYSVSREKKERFSLILESASTNQTSMYLCASSLGGVTNEKLFFGSGTQLSVL.

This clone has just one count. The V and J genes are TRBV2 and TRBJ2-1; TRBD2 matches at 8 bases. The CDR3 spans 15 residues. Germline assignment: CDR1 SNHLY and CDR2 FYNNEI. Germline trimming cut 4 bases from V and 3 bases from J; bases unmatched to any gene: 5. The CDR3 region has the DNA TGTGCCAGCAGTGGTGGTCGGGGGGGCTACAATGAGCAGTTCTTC. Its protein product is CASSGGRGGYNEQFF.

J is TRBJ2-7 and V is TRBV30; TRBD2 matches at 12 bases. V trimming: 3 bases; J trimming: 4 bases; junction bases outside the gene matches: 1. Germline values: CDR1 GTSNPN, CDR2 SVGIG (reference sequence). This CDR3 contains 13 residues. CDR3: CAWSGTSGYEQYF. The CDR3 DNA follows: TGTGCCTGGAGCGGGACTAGCGGGTACGAGCAGTACTTC.

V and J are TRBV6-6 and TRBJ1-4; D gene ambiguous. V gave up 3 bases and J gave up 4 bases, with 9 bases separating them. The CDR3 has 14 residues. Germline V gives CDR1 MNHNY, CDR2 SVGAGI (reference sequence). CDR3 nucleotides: TGTGCCAGCAGTTATCCTGCGGATAATGAAAAACTGTTTTTT. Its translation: CASSYPADNEKLFF.

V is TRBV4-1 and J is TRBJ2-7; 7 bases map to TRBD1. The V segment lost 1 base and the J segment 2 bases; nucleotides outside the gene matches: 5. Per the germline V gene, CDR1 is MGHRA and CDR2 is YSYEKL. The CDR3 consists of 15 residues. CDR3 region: CASSQAEDRAYEQYF. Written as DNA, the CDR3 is TGCGCCAGCAGCCAAGCAGAAGACAGGGCCTACGAGCAGTACTTC.

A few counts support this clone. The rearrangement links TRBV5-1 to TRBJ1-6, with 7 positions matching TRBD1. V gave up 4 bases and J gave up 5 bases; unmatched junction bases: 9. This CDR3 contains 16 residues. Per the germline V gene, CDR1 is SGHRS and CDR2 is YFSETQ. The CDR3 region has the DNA TGCGCCAGCAGCCGCCGAGGGACAGCAAATAATTCACCCCTCCACTTT. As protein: CASSRRGTANNSPLHF.

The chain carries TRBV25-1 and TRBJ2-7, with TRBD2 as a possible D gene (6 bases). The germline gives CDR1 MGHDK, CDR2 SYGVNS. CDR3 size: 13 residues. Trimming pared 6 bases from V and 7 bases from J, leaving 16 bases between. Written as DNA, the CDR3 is TGTGCCAGCAGCGACGGGGGTCTACGGGAGCAGTACTTC. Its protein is CASSDGGLREQYF.

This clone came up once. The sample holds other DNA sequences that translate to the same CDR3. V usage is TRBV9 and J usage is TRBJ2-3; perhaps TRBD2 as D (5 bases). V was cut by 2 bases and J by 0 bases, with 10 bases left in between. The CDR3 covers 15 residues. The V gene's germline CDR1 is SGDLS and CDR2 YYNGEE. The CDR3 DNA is TGTGCCAGCAGCGTCAGCGGACCTAGCACAGATACGCAGTATTTT. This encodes CASSVSGPSTDTQYF.

The CDR3 region is CASSGHPRGEQFF. The CDR3, as DNA: TGTGCCAGCAGTGGACACCCGCGGGGTGAGCAGTTCTTC. V is TRBV28 and J is TRBJ2-1, with D possibly matching TRBD2 (6 bases). The V gene lost 5 bases and the J gene lost 9 bases, with 14 bases spanning the gap. The V gene's germline CDR1 is MDHEN and CDR2 SYDVKM. The CDR3 consists of 13 residues.

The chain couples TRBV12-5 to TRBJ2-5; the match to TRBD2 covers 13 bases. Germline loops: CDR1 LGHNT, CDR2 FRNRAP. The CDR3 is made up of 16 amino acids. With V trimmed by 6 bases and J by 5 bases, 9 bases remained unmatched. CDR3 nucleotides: TGTGCTAGTGGCAGCGGACTAGCGGGAGAATCGGAGACCCAGTACTTC. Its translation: CASGSGLAGESETQYF. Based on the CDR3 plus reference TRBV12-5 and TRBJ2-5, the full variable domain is DARVTQTPRHKVTEMGQEVTMRCQPILGHNTVFWYRQTMMQGLELLAYFRNRAPLDDSGMPKDRFSAEMPDATLATLKIQPSEPRDSAVYFCASGSGLAGESETQYFGPGTRLLVL.

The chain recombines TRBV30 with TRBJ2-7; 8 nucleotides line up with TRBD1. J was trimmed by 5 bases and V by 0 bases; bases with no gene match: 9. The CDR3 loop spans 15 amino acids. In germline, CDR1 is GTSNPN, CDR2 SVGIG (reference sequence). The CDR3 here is CAWSVGQGNLNEQYF. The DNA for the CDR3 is TGTGCCTGGAGTGTAGGACAGGGTAACTTAAACGAGCAGTACTTC.

This CDR3 is CASSVRWGGPEKLFF. CDR3 nucleotide sequence: TGTGCCAGCAGCGTGAGGTGGGGCGGTCCTGAAAAACTGTTTTTT. The chain combines TRBV9 with TRBJ1-4, with TRBD1 as a possible D gene (5 bases). The V gene lost 2 bases and the J gene lost 7 bases, with 15 bases spanning the gap. The CDR3 length is 15 residues. Germline CDR1 is SGDLS and CDR2 is YYNGEE.